The next 10 T cell receptor beta chains were all read from a single sample in a study of beta chain features in type 1 diabetes. What was sequenced were expressed TCRB transcripts, since all of the isolated RNA had been reverse transcribed. Produced via immunoSEQ multiplex PCR; TCRdb's table is partial and in-frame only. Altogether 52,000 or so clones are present, around half being singletons, with the ten largest covering roughly 2.6%. Study-level points and caveats: Shortening that was moderate but significant affected the TCRB CDR3s of Type 1 diabetes patients in all four CD4+ subsets.

These TCRs' antigens remain unknown. Material for sequencing was Tregs from blood. These receptor sequences come from a woman aged 40 to 49 with type 1 diabetes.

The chain joins TRBV5-1 to TRBJ2-7; TRBD1 is a possible D gene (6 bases). V gave up 5 bases and J gave up 1 base, with 13 bases separating them. Germline CDR1 and CDR2: SGHRS and YFSETQ. The CDR3 extends over 14 amino acids. The CDR3 nucleotides are TGCGCCAGCAGTATCCCAGGGGTATCCTACGAGCAGTACTTC. It translates to CASSIPGVSYEQYF.

This chain links TRBV5-1 with TRBJ1-1; D unresolved. Germline lookup yields CDR1 SGHRS and CDR2 YFSETQ. This CDR3 region has 14 residues. V gave up 0 bases and J gave up 4 bases, with 10 bases separating them. CDR3 sequence: CASSLDSLGTEAFF. The CDR3 DNA sequence: TGCGCCAGCAGCTTGGACAGTTTGGGCACTGAAGCTTTCTTT.

The rearrangement uses TRBV28 and TRBJ2-1; 14 nucleotides match TRBD2. The V gene end was trimmed by 5 bases and the J gene end by 6 bases; junction bases not matched to a gene: 6. This CDR3 has 16 amino acids. Germline assignment: CDR1 MDHEN and CDR2 SYDVKM. The DNA for the CDR3 is TGTGCCAGCAGTACGCCCGGGACTAGCGGGGGCAATGAGCAGTTCTTC. Residues: CASSTPGTSGGNEQFF. The variable domain in full, completed from reference TRBV28 and TRBJ2-1, reads DVKVTQSSRYLVKRTGEKVFLECVQDMDHENMFWYRQDPGLGLRLIYFSYDVKMKEKGDIPEGYSVSREKKERFSLILESASTNQTSMYLCASSTPGTSGGNEQFFGPGTRLTVL.

The V gene is TRBV5-1, the J gene TRBJ2-2, with 10 positions matching TRBD1. Germline V gene data show CDR1 as SGHRS and CDR2 as YFSETQ. Trimming at V came to 4 bases and at J to 4 bases, leaving 7 bases not matched to a gene. The CDR3 contains 16 residues. CDR3 region: CASSRQGAQGTGELFF. The CDR3 coding sequence is TGCGCCAGCAGCAGACAGGGGGCGCAGGGCACCGGGGAGCTGTTTTTT.

The chain joins TRBV4-3 to TRBJ2-3; 8 bases map to TRBD2. V lost 0 bases and J lost 2; bases outside the gene matches: 7. The V gene's germline CDR1 is LGHNA and CDR2 YSLEER. The CDR3 has 17 residues. CDR3 DNA: TGCGCCAGCAGCCAAGAACTGCGGGGGGACTCCACAGATACGCAGTATTTT. Its protein product is CASSQELRGDSTDTQYF.

In the case of this clone: A much bigger clone sits one base away, suggesting this may be a read error. This same CDR3 is encoded by further DNA sequences in the sample. The chain carries TRBV29-1 and TRBJ2-6; D possibly corresponds to TRBD1 (6 bases). The germline CDR1 and CDR2 sequences are SQVTM and ANQGSEA. The germline V and J ends were trimmed by 3 bases and 4 bases, with 13 bases remaining between them. This CDR3 spans 15 amino acids. The chain's CDR3 is CSVEIQGSGANVLTF. CDR3 nucleotides: TGCAGCGTTGAGATACAGGGATCCGGGGCCAACGTCCTGACTTTC.

This clone turned up a few times. The rearrangement links TRBV29-1 to TRBJ2-5, with a weak D call TRBD2 (5 bases). Germline V gives CDR1 SQVTM, CDR2 ANQGSEA. The ends were cut back, 5 bases at V and 2 bases at J, with 18 bases in the middle. The length of the CDR3 is 15 residues. This CDR3 reads CSVRRGPSPQETQYF. In DNA form, the CDR3 reads TGCAGCGTTAGACGGGGTCCTAGTCCTCAAGAGACCCAGTACTTC.

J is TRBJ2-7 and V is TRBV6-1; 10 nucleotides match TRBD2. The CDR3 contains 13 residues. The ends lost 7 bases at V and 3 bases at J; junction bases unmatched: 3. Germline assignment: CDR1 MNHNS and CDR2 SASEGT. The CDR3 DNA reads as TGTGCCAGCATGTTAGCGGGAGGCTACGAGCAGTACTTC. Encoded protein: CASMLAGGYEQYF.

Only a few counts were recorded for this clone. The rearrangement links TRBV4-1 to TRBJ2-1; 9 nucleotides agree with TRBD2. V was pared by 1 base and J by 12 bases, with 25 bases of the junction left unmatched. The CDR3 contains 20 residues. Looked up from germline, CDR1 is MGHRA and CDR2 is YSYEKL. The CDR3, as DNA: TGCGCCAGCAGCCAAGGGCGGGGACGGGCTCGACTAGCGGAGATCCTTATGCAGTTCTTC. This translates into CASSQGRGRARLAEILMQFF.

The chain couples TRBV7-2 to TRBJ1-5; D possibly corresponds to TRBD1 (6 bases). The CDR3 runs 15 residues. V lost 2 bases and J lost 2, with 10 bases in between. The germline V gene encodes CDR1 SGHTA and CDR2 FQGNSA. DNA of the CDR3: TGTGCCAGCAGCTTATTTGGGGGCGGCAATCAGCCCCAGCATTTT. Amino acids: CASSLFGGGNQPQHF.